The present entry profiles one T cell receptor beta chain with its context. Its target is not known. The record originates from a study of T cell responses to AZD1222 COVID-19 vaccine. Study-wide points: Clonal diversity was possibly underestimated; the donors were predominantly white British and more often female.

Between the trimmed V and J ends, which lost 6 bases and 7 bases, there was a span of 9 bases. CDR1 is LGHDT, CDR2 YNNKEL, per germline (reference sequence). The CDR3 covers 12 residues. Data came from immunoSEQ multiplex PCR; TCRdb stores just in-frame clones and leaves some out. Of roughly 110,000 clones listed, around nine tenths were seen once; the top ten hold approximately 12%. The starting material was peripheral blood, obtained on day 0 of AZD1222 vaccination. The chain couples TRBV3-1 (or the pseudogene TRBV3-2) to TRBJ1-4; no definite D call. The origin of this receptor is an adult in good health. The CDR3 loop is CASSPPIEKLFF. CDR3 bases: TGTGCCAGCAGTCCCCCCATTGAAAAACTGTTTTTT.